This TCR beta chain was observed in a study of metastatic and nonmetastatic thyroid tumors. The study's findings and limits: As reported, TCR beta diversity in blood and tumor was significantly higher in malignant thyroid tumors than in benign nodules.

On this clone: Its antigen remains unknown.

Original methodology: A classifier for distant metastasis in papillary thyroid cancer was constructed using CDR3 differences observed across clinicopathological groups. TCRdb re-analyzed the PCR reads using MiXCR. The V and J calls reflect TCRdb's pipeline rather than the authors' work. The sample carries about 38,000 clones, roughly 50% recorded once. Before thyroid surgery, none of the patients had received any treatment. The germline gives CDR1 SEHNR, CDR2 FQNEAQ (reference sequence). Trimming took 6 bases from V and 10 from J, leaving 9 bases between them. This CDR3 spans 11 amino acids. Sequencing was done on a sample of tumor tissue. V usage is TRBV7-9 and J usage is TRBJ2-2; D uncertain. The receptor comes from a male donor with papillary thyroid cancer or a benign thyroid nodule (not recorded which). Some clones in this sample may be carry-over from other donors' samples. In DNA, the CDR3 is TGTGCCAGCAGAGGTTCGATGGAGCTGTTTTTT. Translating gives CASRGSMELFF.